Following are 17 T cell receptor beta chains from one sample sequenced in a study of T cells in Graves' hyperthyroidism and ophthalmopathy. Amplification targeted TCR beta CDR3 regions from RNA transcripts. RT-PCR in the first round (using the HTBI primer set) targeted the TCR CDR3. TCRdb itself ran the multiplex PCR reads through MiXCR, one entry per CDR3 protein. The sample has 500,000 to 600,000 distinct CDR3 sequences; approximately 15% are singletons. What was sequenced was blood. The receptors were gathered from a woman aged 18-29 years with Graves' hyperthyroidism.

This clonotype was seen many times. The chain has TRBV10-2 and TRBJ1-2; unclear D gene. CDR1 and CDR2 (germline): WSHSY, SAAADI. Trimming pared 1 base from V and 6 bases from J, leaving 15 bases between. The CDR3 runs to 15 residues. The CDR3 is CASSELEIADHGYTF. CDR3 DNA: TGCGCCAGCAGTGAGTTGGAGATAGCGGATCATGGCTACACCTTC.

This clonotype was found many times. V usage is TRBV7-2 and J usage is TRBJ2-1; D not certain. The V and J ends lost 5 bases and 4 bases respectively, with 15 bases between them. The CDR3 length is 15 residues. Germline CDR1 and CDR2: SGHTA and FQGNSA. The CDR3 DNA sequence: TGTGCCAGCAGCCCCGGACCTACCCGATACAATGAGCAGTTCTTC. Amino acid sequence: CASSPGPTRYNEQFF. The variable domain in full, with the rest retrieved from reference TRBV7-2 and TRBJ2-1, is GAGVSQSPSNKVTEKGKDVELRCDPISGHTALYWYRQSLGQGLEFLIYFQGNSAPDKSGLPSDRFSAERTGGSVSTLTIQRTQQEDSAVYLCASSPGPTRYNEQFFGPGTRLTVL.

The chain employs TRBV3-1 and TRBJ2-2, with a possible D match to TRBD2 (6 bases). There are 17 residues in the CDR3. V was pared by 0 bases and J by 9 bases, with 20 bases between. Looked up from germline, CDR1 is LGHDT and CDR2 is YNNKEL (reference sequence). Here the CDR3 reads CASSQDRWGVKARELFF. CDR3 DNA: TGTGCCAGCAGCCAAGATAGATGGGGGGTGAAGGCCCGGGAGCTGTTTTTT.

Many counts were recorded for this clonotype. The rearrangement uses TRBV20-1 and TRBJ2-1; TRBD2 agrees at 8 bases. There are 13 residues in the CDR3. CDR1 is DFQATT and CDR2 is SNEGSKA in the germline V gene (reference sequence). J lost 9 bases, V lost 6 bases, and 10 bases had no gene match. CDR3 protein: CSAWTSRFTEQFF. The CDR3 DNA sequence: TGCAGTGCCTGGACTAGCCGGTTCACTGAGCAGTTCTTC.

The V call is TRBV20-1, the J call TRBJ2-5; 12 bases align to TRBD1. The CDR3 has 18 residues. The V and J ends lost 3 bases and 4 bases, in that order; junction bases with no gene match: 15. CDR1 is DFQATT, CDR2 SNEGSKA, per germline (reference sequence). Here the CDR3 reads CSASTYTPGQGAGETQYF. The CDR3 nucleotides read TGCAGTGCTAGTACCTACACCCCGGGACAGGGGGCCGGAGAGACCCAGTACTTC.

CDR3 sequence: CASSDSWNGNSPLHF. In nucleotides, the CDR3 is TGTGCCAGCAGTGACTCGTGGAACGGCAATTCACCCCTCCACTTT. The J gene is TRBJ1-6, the V gene TRBV6-4, with unresolved D. Germline V CDR1 and CDR2: MRHNA, SNTAGT. Trimming stripped 0 bases from V and 7 bases from J, with 10 bases between. CDR3 length equals 15 residues.

This clonotype was seen ten or more times. The rearrangement uses TRBV28 and TRBJ1-4; maybe TRBD1 (6 bases). The CDR3 length is 15 residues. V lost 4 bases and J 4 bases, leaving 13 bases between the germline ends. Germline V gene lookup returns CDR1 MDHEN and CDR2 SYDVKM. The DNA for the CDR3 is TGTGCCAGCAGTTCGAGGGGGAGGGATAATGAAAAACTGTTTTTT. This sequence encodes CASSSRGRDNEKLFF.

This clonotype has ten or more counts. The chain joins TRBV3-1 to TRBJ1-3; D not certain. The CDR3 has 14 amino acids. The ends were cut back, 0 bases at V and 1 base at J, with 4 bases in the middle. Per the germline V gene, CDR1 is LGHDT and CDR2 is YNNKEL (reference sequence). Here the CDR3 reads CASSQEISGNTIYF. The CDR3 DNA follows: TGTGCCAGCAGCCAAGAAATATCTGGAAACACCATATATTTT.

V gene TRBV5-1 combines with J gene TRBJ1-1; D is possibly TRBD1 (5 bases). Germline CDR1 reads SGHRS; CDR2 reads YFSETQ. This CDR3 comprises 14 residues. V was trimmed by 0 bases and J by 5 bases, leaving 11 bases between them. For the CDR3, the DNA is TGCGCCAGCAGCTTGGGCGGAGGGGCTACTGAAGCTTTCTTT. Encoded protein: CASSLGGGATEAFF.

Note on this clonotype: A read error is possible here, since a much larger clone lies one base away. This rearrangement joins TRBV12-3 or TRBV12-4 to TRBJ2-7; possibly TRBD2 for D (7 bases). The CDR3 runs 15 residues. V was clipped by 5 bases and J by 7 bases, with 21 bases between them. The CDR3: CASSLDGGWGGEQYF. The CDR3 coding sequence is TGTGCCAGCAGTCTCGACGGGGGCTGGGGGGGAGAGCAGTACTTC.

This clonotype was recorded a few times. V is TRBV2 and J is TRBJ1-4, with 10 bases aligning to TRBD1. Trimming cost V 5 bases and J 7 bases; bases outside gene matches: 10. CDR3 length equals 16 residues. From germline, CDR1 is SNHLY and CDR2 FYNNEI. DNA for the CDR3: TGTGCCAGCAGTACAACAGGGGGACAGGGGAGTGAAAAACTGTTTTTT. Its protein is CASSTTGGQGSEKLFF.

The chain is built from TRBV7-9 and TRBJ2-7; TRBD2 aligns across 8 bases. The length of the CDR3 is 14 residues. With V trimmed by 5 bases and J by 5 bases, 8 bases remained unmatched. CDR1 and CDR2 from the germline V gene are SEHNR and FQNEAQ (reference sequence). The CDR3 here is CASSISGKLDEQYF. DNA of the CDR3: TGTGCCAGCAGCATTAGCGGGAAGTTGGACGAGCAGTACTTC.

This clonotype was picked up many times. The chain employs TRBV3-1 and TRBJ2-7; a possible D gene is TRBD1 (6 bases). Trimming took off 2 bases at V and 2 bases at J, with 10 bases between the two ends. The CDR3 covers 14 residues. From germline, CDR1 is LGHDT and CDR2 YNNKEL (reference sequence). The CDR3 coding sequence is TGTGCCAGCAGCCAACAGGGGATCCCCTACGAGCAGTACTTC. It codes for CASSQQGIPYEQYF.

The chain joins TRBV6-4 to TRBJ2-1; 7 nucleotides align to TRBD2. This CDR3 spans 14 amino acids. Germline V gives CDR1 MRHNA, CDR2 SNTAGT. V was clipped by 4 bases and J by 10 bases; unmatched bases: 10. This CDR3 reads CASSATSESLEQFF. In DNA, the CDR3 is TGTGCCAGCAGTGCAACTAGCGAGTCTCTGGAGCAGTTCTTC.

The chain carries TRBV6-2 or TRBV6-3 and TRBJ1-1; D possibly corresponds to TRBD1 (6 bases). The germline V gene has CDR1 MNHEY and CDR2 SVGEGT. There are 14 residues in the CDR3. Trimming stripped 6 bases from V and 3 bases from J, with 14 bases between. The CDR3 here is CASRFGPGDTEAFF. The CDR3 region has the DNA TGTGCCAGCAGGTTCGGCCCAGGGGACACTGAAGCTTTCTTT.

This clonotype was seen only a few times. The CDR3 loop reads CSAHTGEGNSPLHF. CDR3 bases: TGCAGTGCTCACACCGGGGAGGGTAATTCACCCCTCCACTTT. The chain is built from TRBV20-1 and TRBJ1-6; D is uncertain. Looked up from germline, CDR1 is DFQATT and CDR2 is SNEGSKA (reference sequence). The V gene lost 5 bases and the J gene lost 6 bases, with 14 bases spanning the gap. The CDR3 loop spans 14 amino acids.

There are many counts of this clonotype. This chain links TRBV20-1 with TRBJ2-3, with a tentative D call TRBD1 (5 bases). CDR1 is DFQATT, CDR2 SNEGSKA, per germline (reference sequence). The V and J ends lost 3 bases and 7 bases respectively, with 11 bases between them. The CDR3 spans 12 residues. CDR3 loop: CSASLQAYTQYF. CDR3 nucleotides: TGCAGTGCTAGTTTACAGGCTTATACGCAGTATTTT.